Listed below are T cell receptor beta chains from one sample, sequenced in a study of blood T cells in healthy people across ages. One entry per CDR3 protein, called by TCRdb with MiXCR from the 5' RACE reads. Of some 1.4 million distinct CDR3 sequences in the sample, 42% were seen once. The sequenced sample was blood. The receptors here all came from a woman between 18 and 29 years old in good health. Both conserved end residues are part of each CDR3. D genes are given only for firm matches. Where a row states a size, it is once, few, many or the class of an expanded clone; other rows omit it.

j_gene	d_gene	abundance	v_gene	CDR3nt	CDR3aa
TRBJ1-1	.	.	TRBV9	TGTGCCAGCTCGGCTCACAACACTGAAGCTTTCTTT	CASSAHNTEAFF
TRBJ2-1	.	few	TRBV6-5	TGTGCCAGCAGTTACTCGGTCTCCGGTAGTGAGCAGTTCTTC	CASSYSVSGSEQFF
TRBJ1-6	.	.	TRBV2	TGTGCCAGCAGGGACTCGGGTGCCCATTCACCCCTCCACTTT	CASRDSGAHSPLHF
TRBJ1-2	.	.	TRBV4-2	TGTGCCAGCAGCCAAGATCGACGGCAATTGGGAGATGGCTACACCTTC	CASSQDRRQLGDGYTF
TRBJ2-1	TRBD2	.	TRBV29-1	TGCAGCGTCGATCGGACTAGCGGACAAATCTACCGCTCCTACAATGAGCAGTTCTTC	CSVDRTSGQIYRSYNEQFF
TRBJ2-3	TRBD2	few	TRBV11-2	TGTGCCAGCAGCTTAGTAGCGGGAGGGGCGGAAGATACGCAGTATTTT	CASSLVAGGAEDTQYF
TRBJ2-3	TRBD2	.	TRBV12-3/TRBV12-4	TGTGCCAGCAGTTCCCCTGTACTAGCGGGTGGTCAAAAAGATACGCAGTATTTT	CASSSPVLAGGQKDTQYF
TRBJ2-7	.	.	TRBV24-1	TGTGCCACCAGTGATTTAGACAGCTACGAGCAGTACTTC	CATSDLDSYEQYF
TRBJ1-5	.	.	TRBV20-1	TGCAGTGCCTTACAGGGAATGAAGGCCAATCAGCCCCAGCATTTT	CSALQGMKANQPQHF
TRBJ2-1	TRBD1	.	TRBV18	TGTGCCAGCTCACGGGGACAGGACAATGAGCAGTTCTTC	CASSRGQDNEQFF
TRBJ2-5	TRBD2	few	TRBV4-1	TGCGCCAGCAGCCAAGAAGATCCTAGCGGAGGGCAAGAGACCCAGTACTTC	CASSQEDPSGGQETQYF
TRBJ2-2	.	.	TRBV21-1	TGTGCCAGCAGCAAGGTGCGGGCAGGGAACACCGGGGAGCTGTTTTTT	CASSKVRAGNTGELFF
TRBJ1-1	.	few	TRBV30	TGTGCCTGGAGTGGTCTGGGGGGGAAGCAAGCTTTCTTT	CAWSGLGGKQAFF
TRBJ2-7	TRBD2	.	TRBV28	TGTGCCAGCAGTACGGGACTAGCGGGGAAGCAGTACTTC	CASSTGLAGKQYF
TRBJ2-3	.	many	TRBV20-1	TGCAGTGCTAGAGATAGGGTCGATACGCAGTATTTT	CSARDRVDTQYF
TRBJ1-1	.	few	TRBV30	TGTGCCTGGGGACAGTACACTGAAGCTTTCTTT	CAWGQYTEAFF
TRBJ2-7	TRBD1	few	TRBV9	TGTGCCAGCAGCCCTCGTGACGGACAGGGTTCCTACGAGCAGTACTTC	CASSPRDGQGSYEQYF
TRBJ2-1	TRBD1	.	TRBV27	TGTGCCAGCAGGAGGGACAGCACACCCTCCTACAATGAGCAGTTCTTC	CASRRDSTPSYNEQFF
TRBJ1-2	.	.	TRBV27	TGTGCCAGCAGTTTGTACCCCTCTTATGGCTACACCTTC	CASSLYPSYGYTF
TRBJ2-3	.	.	TRBV6-1	TGTGCCAGCACCCGGCCGGTAAGCACAGAGACGCAGTATTTT	CASTRPVSTETQYF
TRBJ2-7	.	once	TRBV2	TGTGCCAGCAGTGAAGTCGCCGCTCGAGGGCAGTACTTC	CASSEVAARGQYF
TRBJ2-7	TRBD2	.	TRBV29-1	TGCAGCGTCGGGACCGGACTAGCGGGCGCCTACGAGCAGTACTTC	CSVGTGLAGAYEQYF
TRBJ2-3	.	.	TRBV4-1	TGCGCCAGCAGCCAAGACGCGGCGGAGCCAACAGATACGCAGTATTTT	CASSQDAAEPTDTQYF
TRBJ1-1	.	.	TRBV4-1	TGCGCCAGCAGCCAAGTTAGAGGAGAGGCTGAAGCTTTCTTT	CASSQVRGEAEAFF
TRBJ1-4	.	.	TRBV4-2	TGTGCCAGCAGCCGGCCAGGGCAAACTGAAAAACTGTTTTTT	CASSRPGQTEKLFF
TRBJ2-7	TRBD1	.	TRBV2	TGTGCCAGCAGTGCCGGGACAGCCCCCTACAATGAGCAGTACTTC	CASSAGTAPYNEQYF
TRBJ2-1	.	few	TRBV12-3/TRBV12-4	TGTGCCAGCATACTAAGGGGATTTGGGAATGAGCAGTTCTTC	CASILRGFGNEQFF
TRBJ1-2	.	.	TRBV7-2	TGTGCCAGCAGCTATCACAAGGATGGCTACACCTTC	CASSYHKDGYTF
TRBJ1-2	.	.	TRBV27	TGTGCCAGCGGGGCCCTTTGGGGCTACACCTTC	CASGALWGYTF
TRBJ2-2	.	.	TRBV29-1	TGCAGCGCAACAACCGGGGGGAACACCGGGGAGCTGTTTTTT	CSATTGGNTGELFF
TRBJ1-4	.	few	TRBV9	TGTGCCAGCAGCACAGACAGTTTGACTAATGAAAAACTGTTTTTT	CASSTDSLTNEKLFF
TRBJ1-6	.	.	TRBV6-2/TRBV6-3	TGTGCCAGCAGGTCGGACGGAAGGAGCTCCTATAATTCACCCCTCCACTTT	CASRSDGRSSYNSPLHF
TRBJ2-7	.	.	TRBV10-3	TGTGCCATCAGTGGGACAGAAAGCTCCTACGAGCAGTACTTC	CAISGTESSYEQYF
TRBJ2-5	.	.	TRBV20-1	TGCAGTGCTAGGCCAGGGGCCCTATACAATGAGCAGTACTTC	CSARPGALYNEQYF
TRBJ1-2	.	.	TRBV28	TGTGCCAGCAGTTTCGCGGGGACCTATGGCTGCACCTTC	CASSFAGTYGCTF